A selection of T cell receptor beta chains follows, all from one sample in a study of beta chain features in type 1 diabetes. The assay was immunoSEQ multiplex PCR, and TCRdb's table has in-frame clones only and misses some. The profile covers about 160,000 clones, with approximately 8.4% appearing a single time and 2% to 3% taken by the ten largest. Sequencing input: central memory CD4+ T cells from blood. The receptors derive from a woman younger than 30 in good health. The CDR3 runs from the conserved cysteine through the conserved F or W. The D gene is left open where the match is weak. Clone size is not always given. Where it is, it says once, few, many or a class for expanded clones.

V	size	length	J	D	DNA	CDR3
TRBV2	.	13	TRBJ2-5	.	TGTGCCACACGAGTGCAGGGAATACAGACCCAGTACTTC	CATRVQGIQTQYF
TRBV14	many	15	TRBJ1-1	TRBD1	TGTGCCAGCAGCCAAGACAGCAGGGGGTTCACTGAAGCTTTCTTT	CASSQDSRGFTEAFF
TRBV30	few	14	TRBJ2-5	TRBD2	TGTGCCTGGACTAGCGGGAGGGCCATGGAGACCCAGTACTTC	CAWTSGRAMETQYF
TRBV30	.	13	TRBJ2-1	.	TGTGCCTGGACGGTTGGCGGCTACAATGAGCAGTTCTTC	CAWTVGGYNEQFF
TRBV5-1	once	16	TRBJ1-1	.	TGCGCCAGCAGCTTGAATATCGGTCAGGGAGGGACTGAAGCTTTCTTT	CASSLNIGQGGTEAFF
TRBV27	few	15	TRBJ2-7	TRBD1	TGTGCCAGCAGTTTCTCCGGACAGGTTTCCTACGAGCAGTACTTC	CASSFSGQVSYEQYF
TRBV4-2	few	15	TRBJ2-7	TRBD1	TGTGCCAGCAGCCAAGGGGTACAGGGGGTCTACGAGCAGTACTTC	CASSQGVQGVYEQYF
TRBV7-2	.	14	TRBJ2-7	.	TGTGCCAGCAGCTTATCGGGGAACGTCTACGAGCAGTACTTC	CASSLSGNVYEQYF
TRBV11-2	few	18	TRBJ2-7	TRBD1	TGTGCCAGCAGCTCCTATATTGGGACAGGGAAAAGTCCCTACGAGCAGTACTTC	CASSSYIGTGKSPYEQYF
TRBV2	.	12	TRBJ2-5	.	TGTGCCAGCAAAGGTAGCTTGGAGACCCAGTACTTC	CASKGSLETQYF
TRBV7-9	few	17	TRBJ2-1	TRBD1	TGTGCCAGCAGCCCCTCGCCCGGGACAGGGGGCAGCTATGAGCAGTTCTTC	CASSPSPGTGGSYEQFF
TRBV11-2	few	16	TRBJ2-3	TRBD2	TGTGCCAGCAGCTTAGCTTCTAGCGGGAGCGGTGATACGCAGTATTTT	CASSLASSGSGDTQYF
TRBV29-1	.	12	TRBJ1-2	.	TGCAGCGTTGGACAGAGGAACTATGGCTACACCTTC	CSVGQRNYGYTF
TRBV5-6	.	14	TRBJ2-3	.	TGTGCCAGCAGCTTTTTGGAGGGCCGTGGTACGCAGTATTTT	CASSFLEGRGTQYF
TRBV29-1	few	14	TRBJ1-4	TRBD1	TGCAGCGTTGGACAGGGTCGGGGAGATGAAAAACTGTTTTTT	CSVGQGRGDEKLFF
TRBV5-4	many	15	TRBJ2-1	TRBD2	TGTGCCAGCAGCTTGGAACTAGCGATCTACAATGAGCAGTTCTTC	CASSLELAIYNEQFF
TRBV19	.	15	TRBJ2-5	TRBD2	TGTGCCAGCAAAGCGGGGGGTCTCCTTTGGGAGACCCAGTACTTC	CASKAGGLLWETQYF
TRBV9	few	15	TRBJ2-3	TRBD2	TGTGCCAGCAGCGTAGAAGCGGGAGGGGAGGATACGCAGTATTTT	CASSVEAGGEDTQYF
TRBV5-1	.	17	TRBJ2-5	.	TGCGCCAGCAGCCCCAACCGCGCGAGATCGTCGGGGGAGACCCAGTACTTC	CASSPNRARSSGETQYF
TRBV30	few	14	TRBJ2-5	TRBD1	TGTGCCTGGAGTAGCACAGGGGGCCGGGAGACCCAGTACTTC	CAWSSTGGRETQYF
TRBV6-6	few	15	TRBJ2-7	TRBD1	TGTGCCAGCAGTACCGGACAGGGGTACGGGTACGAGCAGTACTTC	CASSTGQGYGYEQYF
TRBV7-8	.	17	TRBJ2-7	.	TGTGCCAGCAGCATATCCGCAACAGGCTTTAGTTCCTACGAGCAGTACTTC	CASSISATGFSSYEQYF
TRBV5-1	few	14	TRBJ2-1	.	TGCGCCAGCAGCTTGGACGCGGGATACAATGAGCAGTTCTTC	CASSLDAGYNEQFF
TRBV11-2	few	14	TRBJ2-3	.	TGTGCCAGCAGCTTAGATGGGAGTACAGATACGCAGTATTTT	CASSLDGSTDTQYF
TRBV28	few	13	TRBJ2-1	TRBD1	TGTGCCAGCAGTGCCACAGGGGGTAATGAGCAGTTCTTC	CASSATGGNEQFF